Each of the 3 T cell receptor beta chains below was sequenced from the same sample in a study of T cells in Graves' hyperthyroidism and ophthalmopathy. The CDR3 regions of TCR beta were amplified from RNA transcripts. Primed by the HTBI set, a first-round RT-PCR was run on the TCR CDR3. One entry per CDR3 protein results from TCRdb running MiXCR on the multiplex PCR reads. The repertoire includes more than 450,000 distinct CDR3 sequences, 12% to 15% of them detected once, and approximately 15% sits in the top ten. Input material: blood. The receptors shown here come from a middle-aged woman with Graves' hyperthyroidism.

V is TRBV12-3 or TRBV12-4 and J is TRBJ2-3, with 8 bases lining up with TRBD1. This CDR3 is 12 amino acids long. V shed 5 bases, J shed 8 bases, and the junction held 3 bases outside the gene matches. CDR3 sequence (DNA): TGTGCCAGCAGTCAGGGGGCTGGTACGCAGTATTTT. Its translation: CASSQGAGTQYF.

This clonotype was observed many times. The rearrangement links TRBV11-2 to TRBJ1-2; D is unclear. Germline assignment: CDR1 SGHAT and CDR2 FQNNGV. The length of the CDR3 is 16 residues. Trimming shortened V by 2 bases and J by 7 bases, and 20 bases separated the two germline ends. Written as DNA, the CDR3 is TGTGCCAGCAGCTTACCCGACTTCACCCGACCGGGTGGCTACACCTTC. The encoded protein is CASSLPDFTRPGGYTF. The complete variable domain, with remaining parts taken from reference TRBV11-2 and TRBJ1-2, reads EAGVAQSPRYKIIEKRQSVAFWCNPISGHATLYWYQQILGQGPKLLIQFQNNGVVDDSQLPKDRFSAERLKGVDSTLKIQPAKLEDSAVYLCASSLPDFTRPGGYTFGSGTRLTVV.

The table lists this clonotype with a few counts. Being one base from a much bigger clone, this may be a read error. The V gene is TRBV12-3 or TRBV12-4, the J gene TRBJ1-5; D ambiguous. The CDR3 spans 13 residues. The CDR3: CVSSLATDQPQHF. The CDR3 bases are TGTGTCAGCAGTTTAGCCACTGATCAGCCCCAGCATTTT.